This T cell receptor (beta chain) is from a study of blood T cell repertoires in COVID-19 (dated by TCRdb to the early 2020s). For the study in its entirety: The collaborator samples originated in the United States, Italy and Spain and spanned the acute and convalescent phases of COVID-19. The material from the prospective study consisted of cDNA or gDNA derived from T cells, B-cell-depleted T cells, or PBMCs. Subjects who had been exposed to COVID-19, were actively infected with it, or had recovered from it provided the deeply sampled blood TCRbeta repertoires that made up the dataset. The repertoires were made available in a free public database intended to serve as a resource for research on the immune response to SARS-CoV-2. The samples were drawn from two sources: the first 160 participants of the ongoing ImmuneRACE study, and over 950 subjects contributed by 6 global collaborators. A de-identified subject ID, COVID-19 status, age in years and sex were almost always included in the sample metadata. Where available, HLA class I and class II types were obtained from metadata supplied by the sample provider rather than from assay-based typing. Overall study outcomes, separate from this receptor: Clinical and demographic metadata were provided uncurated, with the amount varying by source and participant.

V loses 5 bases, J loses 3 bases, and the germline ends lie 10 bases apart. From the cysteine through the phenylalanine, the CDR3 covers 14 amino acids. Only the CDR3 DNA stays, 42 bases, in frame from base 1. The germline V gene encodes CDR1 LGHDT and CDR2 YNNKEL (reference sequence). Concerning this clone itself: The target of this receptor is not known. Per-nucleotide qualities are absent, and no much larger clonotype sits a single base away.

TCRbeta CDR3 regions were amplified from genomic DNA using the immunoSEQ Assay, a bias-controlled multiplex PCR. The paper's data handling went like this. The number of nucleated cells in each sample was estimated from the amplification of reference gene primers within the assay. To quantify the absolute abundance of each unique TCRbeta CDR3 rearrangement, sequence reads were collapsed and filtered. For each sample, productive Simpson clonality was calculated by taking the square root of Simpson's diversity index across productive rearrangements. Entries here come from immuneACCESS through TCRdb and include only in-frame sequences with V and J called. Some clones fail to appear in such tables; in the studies checked, an unresolved V gene covers under half of the shortfall, and the cause of the remainder is unknown. The V and J calls and the clone size are those of that table, but D and trimming were determined from the DNA. The table for this sample lists 270,000 or so clones; 65% to 90% of them were counted only once. The top ten clonotypes cover less than 15% of the sample.

Collaborating institutions collected whole blood in K2EDTA tubes following their own protocols. Collaborator samples were shipped for TCRbeta analysis as frozen whole blood, isolated PBMCs, or DNA extracted from either sample type. In this chain, TRBV3-1 (or the pseudogene TRBV3-2) is recombined with TRBJ2-2, with the D gene too uncertain to name. The clonotype comes from a human donor in a cohort sampled during active COVID-19. Specimen: peripheral blood. At the DNA level, the sequence is TGTGCCAGCAGCATTCGACTGGACACCGGGGAGCTGTTTTTT. This encodes CASSIRLDTGELFF.